This T cell receptor (beta chain) was profiled in a study of T cell responses to AZD1222 COVID-19 vaccine. Notes on the study in general: Sampling that yielded the repertoires occurred only after the peak T cell response. Among the donors, most were white British and more were female, and clonal diversity was possibly underestimated. Researchers report vaccine-associated CD4 TCRs spanning spike, with dominance at 160-218 and 743-854.

Note on this clone: The antigen is undetermined.

Trimming cost V 4 bases and J 6 bases, with 9 bases left between them. The CDR3 length is 12 residues. Method: immunoSEQ multiplex PCR; TCRdb's copy keeps in-frame clones and lacks some. The table records approximately 64,000 clones, 75% to 95% of them present only once. The starting material was peripheral blood, obtained 28 days after the second dose of the MenACWY control vaccine. The chain links TRBV12-3 or TRBV12-4 to TRBJ1-1, with D perhaps TRBD1 (5 bases). The sequence derives from an adult who received the MenACWY meningococcal vaccine as a control. CDR3 DNA: TGTGCCAGCAGTTCCGGGGACTCTGAAGCTTTCTTT. Translated, it gives CASSSGDSEAFF.